Below, 25 T cell receptor beta chains from the same sample are listed, as sequenced in a study of graft-versus-host responses after intestinal transplantation. Repertoires were generated with immunoSEQ multiplex PCR, while TCRdb's copy carries only in-frame clones and drops some. The sample carries 12,000 or so clones, more than 70% recorded once. The source material was PBMCs, sampled about 490 days after intestinal transplant. All receptors derive from a human patient who received an intestinal transplant, so some T cells may come from the graft donor.

The chain has TRBV7-3 and TRBJ1-1, with D perhaps matching TRBD1 (5 bases). This CDR3 has 14 amino acids. Germline values: CDR1 SGHTA, CDR2 FQGTGA. V lost 6 bases and J 1 base, leaving 12 bases between the germline ends. CDR3 in DNA: TGTGCCAGCAGTCTCTCCGGGGGGAACACTGAAGCTTTCTTT. It translates to CASSLSGGNTEAFF.

The chain couples TRBV9 to TRBJ1-5; no definite D call. Trimming took 4 bases from V and 1 from J, leaving 9 bases between them. The CDR3 consists of 14 residues. Per germline, CDR1 SGDLS and CDR2 YYNGEE. The CDR3 region has the DNA TGTGCCAGCAGCCCAGAGGACAGCAATCAGCCCCAGCATTTT. It encodes CASSPEDSNQPQHF.

This clone was picked up one time. The chain couples TRBV29-1 to TRBJ1-1; D gene ambiguous. Germline lookup yields CDR1 SQVTM and CDR2 ANQGSEA. Trimming cost V 7 bases and J 2 bases, with 14 bases left between them. The CDR3 covers 13 residues. The CDR3 region has the DNA TGCAGCGCCGTCAGGACGGGAAACACTGAAGCTTTCTTT. As protein: CSAVRTGNTEAFF.

The rearrangement uses TRBV5-1 and TRBJ2-7, with TRBD2 matching over 10 bases. The V segment lost 7 bases and the J segment 2 bases; nucleotides outside the gene matches: 15. This CDR3 is built from 17 residues. Germline V CDR1 and CDR2: SGHRS, YFSETQ. CDR3: CASAQKLAGTSTYEQYF. The CDR3 DNA reads TGCGCCAGCGCACAAAAACTAGCGGGGACATCAACCTACGAGCAGTACTTC.

The rearrangement links TRBV5-8 to TRBJ2-7; D call uncertain. The CDR3 has 15 residues. Germline loops: CDR1 SGHTS, CDR2 YDEGEE. Trimming took 0 bases from V and 2 from J, leaving 12 bases between them. The CDR3 DNA sequence: TGTGCCAGCAGCTTGGGATTTTTGGATACCTACGAGCAGTACTTC. It translates to CASSLGFLDTYEQYF.

This clone has just a few counts. The rearrangement uses TRBV14 and TRBJ2-7; D is undetermined. The CDR3 sequence is 14 residues long. Germline CDR1 SGHDN, CDR2 FVKESK. The V and J ends lost 4 bases and 2 bases respectively, with 12 bases between them. CDR3 loop: CASSPSVGTYEQYF. The CDR3 coding sequence is TGTGCCAGCAGCCCTTCGGTAGGGACCTACGAGCAGTACTTC.

The chain carries TRBV2 and TRBJ2-3, with 8 nucleotides matching TRBD2. The trim removed 8 bases at V and 13 bases at J, leaving 8 bases unmatched. This CDR3 spans 11 amino acids. The germline CDR1 and CDR2 sequences are SNHLY and FYNNEI. CDR3 nucleotides: TGTGCCAGCCGGATAGGCGGGAGGAAGTATTTT. Translating gives CASRIGGRKYF. Complete variable domain (other parts from reference TRBV2 and TRBJ2-3): EPEVTQTPSHQVTQMGQEVILRCVPISNHLYFYWYRQILGQKVEFLVSFYNNEISEKSEIFDDQFSVERPDGSNFTLKIRSTKLEDSAMYFCASRIGGRKYFGPGTRLTVL.

This clone is large within its sample. The chain is built from TRBV6-1 and TRBJ2-3, with 7 bases that match TRBD2. Germline CDR1 reads MNHNS; CDR2 reads SASEGT. The CDR3 is 15 amino acids. Trimming took 10 bases from V and 4 from J; bases not matched to a gene: 14. CDR3 amino acids: CATTAAGDGADTQYF. For the CDR3, the DNA is TGTGCCACCACTGCGGCGGGAGATGGGGCAGATACGCAGTATTTT.

This chain joins TRBV6-5 and TRBJ1-5, with TRBD1 matching 9 bases. This CDR3 comprises 15 residues. In germline, CDR1 is MNHEY, CDR2 SVGAGI. Unmatched junction bases numbered 6, after V lost 7 bases and J lost 2 bases. CDR3 amino acids: CASKPQGAGNQPQHF. CDR3 DNA: TGTGCCAGCAAGCCACAGGGGGCTGGCAATCAGCCCCAGCATTTT.

The chain links TRBV28 to TRBJ1-2; 8 bases fit TRBD1. Germline trimming cut 5 bases from V and 4 bases from J; bases unmatched to any gene: 15. The CDR3 sequence is 17 residues long. CDR1 is MDHEN, CDR2 SYDVKM, per germline. DNA of the CDR3: TGTGCCAGCAGTCCTACACCAAACAGGGGGAAAGGCTATGGCTACACCTTC. It yields the protein CASSPTPNRGKGYGYTF.

This clone was observed a single time. The chain carries TRBV10-1 and TRBJ1-1; D is possibly TRBD1 (6 bases). The germline V gene has CDR1 WNHNN and CDR2 SYGVQD (reference sequence). The CDR3 runs 15 residues. V was trimmed by 0 bases and J by 1 base, leaving 9 bases between them. This CDR3 is CASSESGRGNTEAFF. The CDR3, as DNA: TGCGCCAGCAGTGAGTCTGGCAGGGGGAACACTGAAGCTTTCTTT.

The sample holds one count of this clone. The rearrangement uses TRBV7-3 and TRBJ2-7; D perhaps matches TRBD2 (5 bases). The CDR3 is 15 amino acids. V lost 6 bases to trimming and J lost 1 base, with 16 bases between them. Germline V CDR1 and CDR2: SGHTA, FQGTGA. As DNA, the CDR3 is TGTGCCAGCAGTGGGGTCCGGGGAAAGTCCTACGAGCAGTACTTC. Amino acids: CASSGVRGKSYEQYF.

CDR3 DNA: TGTGCCAGCAGCGTAGAGGGGGCAGGCACAGATACGCAGTATTTT. It yields the protein CASSVEGAGTDTQYF. V gene TRBV9 combines with J gene TRBJ2-3, with 7 bases lining up with TRBD1. From germline, CDR1 is SGDLS and CDR2 YYNGEE. Unmatched junction bases numbered 2, after V lost 0 bases and J lost 1 base. This CDR3 region has 15 residues.

This rearrangement joins TRBV6-4 to TRBJ1-2, with D uncertain. The V and J ends lost 0 bases and 0 bases respectively, with 2 bases between them. Germline CDR1 is MRHNA and CDR2 is SNTAGT. The CDR3 totals 13 residues. The DNA of the CDR3 is TGTGCCAGCAGTGACTCGACTAACTATGGCTACACCTTC. Residues: CASSDSTNYGYTF.

The rearrangement joins TRBV4-2 to TRBJ2-7; the match to TRBD2 covers 7 bases. V was clipped by 0 bases and J by 2 bases; unmatched bases: 4. CDR3 length: 15 amino acids. Per germline, CDR1 LGHNA and CDR2 YNFKEQ. The CDR3 spells CASSQDSGGAYEQYF. CDR3 nucleotides: TGTGCCAGCAGCCAAGATTCGGGGGGAGCCTACGAGCAGTACTTC.

The chain has TRBV7-2 and TRBJ2-7; D might be TRBD1 (6 bases). Trimming pared 4 bases from V and 5 bases from J, leaving 15 bases between. Germline V lookup: CDR1 SGHTA, CDR2 FQGNSA. The CDR3 length is 14 residues. CDR3: CASSSTGSIHEQYF. CDR3 bases: TGTGCCAGCAGCTCTACAGGGAGTATCCACGAGCAGTACTTC.

The chain carries TRBV21-1 and TRBJ2-7; the table's D call, TRBD2, has no DNA check behind it. TRBV21-1 has pseudogene status. The CDR3 runs to 14 residues. The CDR3 nucleotides are TGTGCCAGCAGCACCCCCCACCGGTTCTACGAGCAGTACTTC. The encoded protein is CASSTPHRFYEQYF.

This clone was counted between two and nine times. The chain recombines TRBV6-4 with TRBJ2-1; the D is unclear. The CDR3 consists of 13 residues. Trimming cost V 1 base and J 4 bases, with 5 bases left between them. Germline lookup yields CDR1 MRHNA and CDR2 SNTAGT. This CDR3 is CASSDCSYNEQFF. CDR3 nucleotides: TGTGCCAGCAGTGACTGCAGTTACAATGAGCAGTTCTTC.

This sequence joins TRBV27 and TRBJ2-7, with D hard to call. Trimming removed 8 bases at V and 2 bases at J, with 16 bases between. Germline values: CDR1 MNHEY, CDR2 SMNVEV (reference sequence). This CDR3 has 14 amino acids. Here the CDR3 reads CASSNSVITYEQYF. CDR3 nucleotide sequence: TGTGCCAGCTCCAACAGCGTAATAACCTACGAGCAGTACTTC.

The V and J genes are TRBV7-3 and TRBJ2-5; D gene ambiguous. The ends were cut back, 4 bases at V and 3 bases at J, with 15 bases in the middle. CDR1 and CDR2 (germline): SGHTA, FQGTGA. The CDR3 has 15 residues. This CDR3 reads CASSYGRTGEETQYF. The DNA for the CDR3 is TGTGCCAGCAGCTACGGACGCACCGGTGAAGAGACCCAGTACTTC.

The rearrangement joins TRBV2 to TRBJ1-5; D uncertain. Trimming stripped 2 bases from V and 1 base from J, with 12 bases between. Germline V lookup: CDR1 SNHLY, CDR2 FYNNEI. CDR3 length: 16 amino acids. The CDR3 DNA reads TGTGCCAGCAGTGAACTCCAGGTCGGCAGCAATCAGCCCCAGCATTTT. Protein product: CASSELQVGSNQPQHF.

J is TRBJ1-5 and V is TRBV2; 8 positions match TRBD1. Germline CDR1 reads SNHLY; CDR2 reads FYNNEI. V dropped 3 bases and J dropped 6; count of bases not matched to a gene: 4. The length of the CDR3 is 14 residues. CDR3 sequence: CASSDQGARQPQHF. The CDR3 nucleotides are TGTGCCAGCAGTGACCAGGGGGCTCGTCAGCCCCAGCATTTT.

J is TRBJ1-1 and V is TRBV19; perhaps TRBD1 as D (5 bases). CDR1 is LNHDA, CDR2 SQIVND, per germline (reference sequence). CDR3 length: 13 amino acids. Trimming pared 3 bases from V and 0 bases from J, leaving 5 bases between. CDR3 sequence: CASSIRVNTEAFF. In DNA, the CDR3 is TGTGCCAGTAGTATCAGGGTGAACACTGAAGCTTTCTTT.

The rearrangement joins TRBV19 to TRBJ2-5; 14 nucleotides line up with TRBD2. CDR1 is LNHDA, CDR2 SQIVND, per germline (reference sequence). V dropped 7 bases and J dropped 5; count of bases not matched to a gene: 9. The CDR3 is 16 amino acids. The CDR3 DNA reads as TGTGCCAGTAATAACCGACTAGCGGGAGGGGAGGAGACCCAGTACTTC. Protein: CASNNRLAGGEETQYF. The full variable domain, its missing parts supplied by reference TRBV19 and TRBJ2-5, is DGGITQSPKYLFRKEGQNVTLSCEQNLNHDAMYWYRQDPGQGLRLIYYSQIVNDFQKGDIAEGYSVSREKKESFPLTVTSAQKNPTAFYLCASNNRLAGGEETQYFGPGTRLLVL.

This chain links TRBV30 with TRBJ2-7; TRBD2 matches 9 bases. V lost 3 bases and J lost 9; bases outside the gene matches: 15. Germline lookup yields CDR1 GTSNPN and CDR2 SVGIG (reference sequence). The CDR3 totals 15 residues. The CDR3 protein is CAWSSLGLAGSGQYF. The CDR3 region has the DNA TGTGCCTGGAGCTCCCTAGGGCTAGCGGGAAGCGGGCAGTACTTC.